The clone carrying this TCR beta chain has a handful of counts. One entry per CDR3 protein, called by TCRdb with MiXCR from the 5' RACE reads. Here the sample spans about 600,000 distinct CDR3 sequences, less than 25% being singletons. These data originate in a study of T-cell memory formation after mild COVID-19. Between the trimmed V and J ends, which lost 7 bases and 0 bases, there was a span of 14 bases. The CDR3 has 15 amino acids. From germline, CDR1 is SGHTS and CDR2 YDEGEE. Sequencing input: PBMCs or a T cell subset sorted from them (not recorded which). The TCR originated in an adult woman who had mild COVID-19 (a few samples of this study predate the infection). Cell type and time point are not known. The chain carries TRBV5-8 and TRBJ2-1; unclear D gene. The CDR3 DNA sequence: TGTGCCAGCGCCCAAGGTCCAAGCTCCTACAATGAGCAGTTCTTC. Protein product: CASAQGPSSYNEQFF. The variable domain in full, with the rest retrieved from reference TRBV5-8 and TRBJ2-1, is EAGVTQSPTHLIKTRGQQATLRCSPISGHTSVYWYQQALGLGLQFLLWYDEGEERNRGNFPPRFSGRQFPNYSSELNVNALELEDSALYLCASAQGPSSYNEQFFGPGTRLTVL.